These 10 T cell receptor beta chains were sequenced from one sample in a study of early T cells in non-severe SARS-CoV-2 infection. A single record per CDR3 protein comes from TCRdb applying MiXCR to the 5' RACE reads. The data hold 90,000 to 120,000 distinct CDR3 sequences, with approximately 10% observed a single time. The sequencing sample was made of whole blood. These receptors were collected from an adult who was a healthcare worker with PCR-confirmed SARS-CoV-2 infection or an uninfected control (not recorded which).

A note on this clonotype: Being one base from a much bigger clone, this may be a read error. This chain uses TRBV5-1 with TRBJ1-2; D gene uncertain. Trimming removed 0 bases from V and 0 bases from J, with 15 bases in between. Germline CDR1 SGHRS, CDR2 YFSETQ. The CDR3 consists of 17 residues. In DNA form, the CDR3 reads TGCGCCAGCAGCTTGGCTCCGTGGGCAAACTCTAACTATGGCTACACCTTC. Amino acids: CASSLAPWANSNYGYTF.

The rearrangement uses TRBV7-2 and TRBJ2-6; 10 bases are a match to TRBD1. V gave up 5 bases and J gave up 2 bases; unmatched junction bases: 6. The CDR3 length is 17 residues. The germline V gene encodes CDR1 SGHTA and CDR2 FQGNSA. The CDR3 here is CASSPGQGNTGANVLTF. CDR3 DNA: TGTGCCAGCAGCCCGGGACAGGGGAATACTGGGGCCAACGTCCTGACTTTC. The variable domain in full, completed from reference TRBV7-2 and TRBJ2-6, reads GAGVSQSPSNKVTEKGKDVELRCDPISGHTALYWYRQSLGQGLEFLIYFQGNSAPDKSGLPSDRFSAERTGGSVSTLTIQRTQQEDSAVYLCASSPGQGNTGANVLTFGAGSRLTVL.

There are many counts of this clonotype. V is TRBV20-1 and J is TRBJ1-1, with 7 bases aligning to TRBD1. Germline CDR1 and CDR2: DFQATT and SNEGSKA (reference sequence). The CDR3 totals 14 residues. Trimming removed 0 bases from V and 3 bases from J; junction bases left unmatched: 4. CDR3 sequence: CSARDARGDTEAFF. The CDR3, as DNA: TGCAGTGCTAGAGATGCCAGGGGGGACACTGAAGCTTTCTTT.

The rearrangement uses TRBV20-1 and TRBJ1-5; maybe TRBD1 (5 bases). Trimming pared 7 bases from V and 0 bases from J, leaving 10 bases between. The CDR3 loop spans 13 amino acids. Looked up from germline, CDR1 is DFQATT and CDR2 is SNEGSKA (reference sequence). The CDR3 reads CSVRGYSNQPQHF. CDR3 sequence (DNA): TGCAGTGTTCGGGGCTATAGCAATCAGCCCCAGCATTTT.

This clonotype was seen more than once but under ten times. This chain connects TRBV4-3 to TRBJ2-1; the D is unclear. Trimming took off 1 base at V and 6 bases at J, with 16 bases between the two ends. Germline V lookup: CDR1 LGHNA, CDR2 YSLEER. The CDR3 spans 16 residues. The CDR3 region is CASSQAYKIHSNEQFF. The CDR3 bases are TGCGCCAGCAGCCAAGCGTATAAGATACACAGCAATGAGCAGTTCTTC.

This clonotype was seen repeatedly, ten times or more. CDR3 nucleotides: TGTGCCAGCAGCGTCGACAGCGCCTATGGCTACACCTTC. Protein sequence: CASSVDSAYGYTF. The chain has TRBV12-3 or TRBV12-4 and TRBJ1-2; possibly TRBD1 for D (5 bases). CDR3 length: 13 amino acids. The V end lost 6 bases, the J end lost 4 bases, and 12 bases lay between the germline ends.

This clonotype was recorded at least ten times. This chain links TRBV20-1 with TRBJ1-2, with a tentative D call TRBD1 (5 bases). CDR3 length: 14 residues. The ends were cut back, 6 bases at V and 0 bases at J, with 14 bases in the middle. Germline V gene sequence: CDR1 DFQATT, CDR2 SNEGSKA (reference sequence). The chain's CDR3 is CSAAGDGANYGYTF. In DNA form, the CDR3 reads TGCAGTGCCGCTGGGGACGGAGCTAACTATGGCTACACCTTC.

This clonotype was counted between two and nine times. This chain uses TRBV5-1 with TRBJ2-2; a possible D gene is TRBD2 (5 bases). This CDR3 region has 16 residues. V lost 1 base to trimming and J lost 7 bases, with 17 bases between them. Germline V gene sequence: CDR1 SGHRS, CDR2 YFSETQ. DNA for the CDR3: TGCGCCAGCAGCTTGACCTCCGGGGTACGAGGCGGGGAGCTGTTTTTT. Translated: CASSLTSGVRGGELFF.

This clonotype was observed a few times. The chain is built from TRBV9 and TRBJ2-2; 8 positions agree with TRBD1. V gave up 3 bases and J gave up 0 bases; unmatched junction bases: 1. Germline CDR1 reads SGDLS; CDR2 reads YYNGEE. This CDR3 has 15 amino acids. DNA of the CDR3: TGTGCCAGCAGCGCGACAGGGGCGAACACCGGGGAGCTGTTTTTT. The encoded protein is CASSATGANTGELFF.

This clonotype was picked up many times. The chain has TRBV27 and TRBJ2-3; D perhaps matches TRBD1 (6 bases). Germline CDR1 MNHEY, CDR2 SMNVEV (reference sequence). V dropped 1 base and J dropped 5 bases, with 13 bases sitting between them. There are 15 residues in the CDR3. The CDR3 protein is CASSLYRAAVDTQYF. The DNA of the CDR3 is TGTGCCAGCAGTTTATACAGGGCAGCGGTAGATACGCAGTATTTT.